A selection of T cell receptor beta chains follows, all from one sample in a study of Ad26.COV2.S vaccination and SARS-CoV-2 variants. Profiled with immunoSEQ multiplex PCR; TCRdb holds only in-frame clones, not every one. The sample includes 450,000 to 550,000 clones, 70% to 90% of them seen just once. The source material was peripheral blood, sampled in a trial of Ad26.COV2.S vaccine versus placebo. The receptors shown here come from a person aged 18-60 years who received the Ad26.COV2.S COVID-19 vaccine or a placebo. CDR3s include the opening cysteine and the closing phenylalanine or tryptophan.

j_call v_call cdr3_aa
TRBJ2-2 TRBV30 CAWRKYMNTGELFF
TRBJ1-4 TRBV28 CASSLWPANEKLFF
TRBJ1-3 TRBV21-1 CASSKALRRRSGNTIYF
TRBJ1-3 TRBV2 CASSERLGGPSSGNTIYF
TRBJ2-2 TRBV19 CASNDRVNTGELFF
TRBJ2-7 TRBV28 CASSLFWGQGMKQYF
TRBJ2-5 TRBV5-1 CASSLGQETQYF
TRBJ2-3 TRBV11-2 CASTGLAGSEAYF
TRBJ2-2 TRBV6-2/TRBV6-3 CASSYRLGLAGGLAGELFF
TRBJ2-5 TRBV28 CASSSPDRQETQYF
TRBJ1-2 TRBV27 CASRGPNNYGYTF
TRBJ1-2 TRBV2 CASKYWADTNYGYTF
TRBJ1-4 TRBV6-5 CASKGRGDQEKLFF
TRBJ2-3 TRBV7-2 CASSPDAGSTQYF
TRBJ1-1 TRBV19 CASTNGGVNTEAFF
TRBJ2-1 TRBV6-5 CASLTRQEVDEQFF
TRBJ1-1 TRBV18 CASSQSGGSVTEAFF
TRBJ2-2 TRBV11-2 CASSTRGSVANTGELFF
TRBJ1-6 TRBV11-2 CASSLDLHSPLHF
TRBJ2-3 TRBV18 CASSPGLAGGPGDTQYF
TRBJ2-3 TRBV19 CASRPLTGGPDTQYF
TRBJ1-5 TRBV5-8 CASTQFQYNQPQHF
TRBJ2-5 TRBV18 CASSPTTGQETQYF
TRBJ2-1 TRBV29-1 CSGGGLAEYNEQFF
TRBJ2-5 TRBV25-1 CASSESAYQETQYF
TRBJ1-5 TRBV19 CASNTGTGSNQPQHF
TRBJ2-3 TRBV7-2 CASSLLSLRTDTQYF
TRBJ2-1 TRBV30 CAWAPGTGAREQFF
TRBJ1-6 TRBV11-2 CASSLVGGILHF
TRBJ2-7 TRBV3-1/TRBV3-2 CASSQGLGGRLDEQYF
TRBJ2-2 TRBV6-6 CASTARGGGNTGELFF
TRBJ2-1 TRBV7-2 CASSLPRAGGPYNEQFF
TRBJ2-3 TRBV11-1 CASSLGWSTDTQYF
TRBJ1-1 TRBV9 CASSVGRNTEAFF
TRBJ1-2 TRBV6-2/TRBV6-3 CASSDWGKLDTSNYGYTF
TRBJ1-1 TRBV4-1 CASSQEGHTGRGTEAFF
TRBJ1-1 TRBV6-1 CASSESGRANTEAFF
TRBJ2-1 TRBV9 CASSVSSGSSDEQFF
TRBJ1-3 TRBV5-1 CASSLAGGTGNTIYF
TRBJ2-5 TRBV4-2 CASSQSGRKETQYF
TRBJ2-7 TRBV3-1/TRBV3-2 CASSQFRLASSYEQYF
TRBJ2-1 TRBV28 CASSFAFLATAHNEQFF
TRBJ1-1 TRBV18 CASSHGQRNTEAFF
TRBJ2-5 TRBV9 CASSSGGHTYQETQYF
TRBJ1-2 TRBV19 CASSWSTDIKYYGYTF
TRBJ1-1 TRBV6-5 CASSYSGGAGNTEAFF
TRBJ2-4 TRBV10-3 CAISESRTGGRAKNIQYF
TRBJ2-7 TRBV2 CASTDVASYEQYF
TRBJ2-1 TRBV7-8 CASSLEGLAGGYNEQFF
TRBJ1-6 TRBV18 CASSPDRGGGSPLHF
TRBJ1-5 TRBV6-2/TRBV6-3 CASSPNGRSSYSNQPQHF